This TCR beta chain was recovered during a study of shared clonotypes between healthy human individuals. A remark on this clone: Its specificity is not known.

Overall study results and limits: The diversity represented, both genetic and in exposure history, was limited by few donors.

Some clones are missing from TCRdb's copy, which holds only in-frame ones; the method was immunoSEQ multiplex PCR. The sample contains 450,000 to 600,000 clones, 70% to 80% of which appear only once. This TCR was sampled from a woman aged 40 to 49 in good health. Some clones in this sample may be carry-over from other donors' samples. The sample comprised PBMCs.

The DNA of the CDR3 is TGCAGTGCTGTAGAGAACACTGAAGCTTTCTTT. Protein: CSAVENTEAFF. The rearrangement links TRBV20-1 to TRBJ1-1; D gene unclear. Trimming left V 5 bases short and J 1 base short, with 5 bases between. This CDR3 region has 11 residues. CDR1 and CDR2 from the germline V gene are DFQATT and SNEGSKA (reference sequence).